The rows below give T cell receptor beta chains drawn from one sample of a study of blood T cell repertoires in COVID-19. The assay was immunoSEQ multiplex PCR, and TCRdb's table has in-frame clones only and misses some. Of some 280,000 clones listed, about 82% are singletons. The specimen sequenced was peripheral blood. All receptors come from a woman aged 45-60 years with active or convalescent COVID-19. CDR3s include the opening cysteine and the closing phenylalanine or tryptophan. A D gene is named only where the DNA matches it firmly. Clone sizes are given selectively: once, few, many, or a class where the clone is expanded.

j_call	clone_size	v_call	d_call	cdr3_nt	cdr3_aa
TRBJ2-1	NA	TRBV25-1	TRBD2	TGTGCCAGCGGCCCGATAGCGGGAGGCCGTTGGAATGAGCAGTTCTTC	CASGPIAGGRWNEQFF
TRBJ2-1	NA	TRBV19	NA	TGTGCCAGCGCTCCGACTGGTCGAAAGACCTACAATGAGCAGTTCTTC	CASAPTGRKTYNEQFF
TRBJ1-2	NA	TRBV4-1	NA	TGCGCCAGCAGCCAAGACATGGCAGTGAACTATGGCTACACCTTC	CASSQDMAVNYGYTF
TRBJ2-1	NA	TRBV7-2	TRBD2	TGTGCCAGCAGCAATAGGACTAGCGGGGGTTTTCGGTCCTACAATGAGCAGTTCTTC	CASSNRTSGGFRSYNEQFF
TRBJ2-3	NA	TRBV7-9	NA	TGTGCCAGCAGCTCCCCAACAACGGGACTCCCCACAGATACGCAGTATTTT	CASSSPTTGLPTDTQYF
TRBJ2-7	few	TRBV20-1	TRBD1	TGCAGTGCTAGTAATGTCCAGGGGGCTCGCGAGCAGTACTTC	CSASNVQGAREQYF
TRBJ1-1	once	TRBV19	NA	TGTGCCAGTAGAGACTGGGTCGACGGGTCTGAAGCTTTCTTT	CASRDWVDGSEAFF
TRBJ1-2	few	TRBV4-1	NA	TGCGCCAGCAGCCAAGACCAGGGCCTCCCCTATGGCTACACCTTC	CASSQDQGLPYGYTF
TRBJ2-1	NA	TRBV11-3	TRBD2	TGTGCCAGCAGCCCGGGACTAGCGGCTTACAATGAGCAGTTCTTC	CASSPGLAAYNEQFF
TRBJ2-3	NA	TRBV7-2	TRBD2	TGTGCCAGCAGCGGCCTGGGGGGAGGGGTCACAGATACGCAGTATTTT	CASSGLGGGVTDTQYF
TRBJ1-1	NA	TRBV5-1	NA	TGCGCCAGCAGCGAGGGCCAGAACACTGAAGCTTTCTTT	CASSEGQNTEAFF
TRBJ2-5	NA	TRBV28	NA	TGTGCCAGCAGCACGTACTCCGGGACCCAGTACTTC	CASSTYSGTQYF
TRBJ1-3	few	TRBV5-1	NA	TGCGCCAGCAGTGGGGACGCAGGGGCCTCTGGAAACACCATATATTTT	CASSGDAGASGNTIYF
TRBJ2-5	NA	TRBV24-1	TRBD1	TGTGCCACCAGTGGGACAGGGAGGGAGACCCAGTACTTC	CATSGTGRETQYF
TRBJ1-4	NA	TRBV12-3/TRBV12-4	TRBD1	TGTGCCAGCAGTCCTCAGGACAGGGACCTGTTTTTT	CASSPQDRDLFF
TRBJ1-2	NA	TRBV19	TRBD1	TGTGCCAGTAAAGGGGTGGGACAGACAACCGTCTATGGCTACACCTTC	CASKGVGQTTVYGYTF
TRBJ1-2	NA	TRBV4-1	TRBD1	TGCGCCAGCAGCCTTGGACAGGGGATGACTAACTATGGCTACACCTTC	CASSLGQGMTNYGYTF
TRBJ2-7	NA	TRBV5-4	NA	TGTGCCAGCAGTAGCTGGATCCCGCCCTACGAGCAGTACTTC	CASSSWIPPYEQYF